One sample yielded the 5 T cell receptor beta chains listed below, sequenced in a study of blood T cell repertoires in COVID-19. Sequencing was performed with immunoSEQ multiplex PCR; in TCRdb, only in-frame clones are kept and a portion is missing. Of 160,000 or so clones in the sample, around 85% were seen once. Sequenced sample: PBMCs or T cells enriched from blood (not recorded which). The receptors derive from a woman between 40 and 50 years old with acute COVID-19.

DNA for the CDR3: TGTGCCAGCAGCTTTGGGCAGGGGATAGACACTGAAGCTTTCTTT. This encodes CASSFGQGIDTEAFF. The rearrangement uses TRBV7-9 and TRBJ1-1; a weak D match, TRBD1 (6 bases). CDR1 and CDR2 from the germline V gene are SEHNR and FQNEAQ (reference sequence). The ends were cut back, 3 bases at V and 3 bases at J, with 14 bases in the middle. The CDR3 has 15 residues. Combining the CDR3 with reference TRBV7-9 and TRBJ1-1 gives the whole variable domain DTGVSQNPRHKITKRGQNVTFRCDPISEHNRLYWYRQTLGQGPEFLTYFQNEAQLEKSRLLSDRFSAERPKGSFSTLEIQRTEQGDSAMYLCASSFGQGIDTEAFFGQGTRLTVV.

The CDR3 loop is CASSIGADWNEKLFF. Here the CDR3 DNA reads TGTGCCAGTAGTATTGGAGCTGACTGGAATGAAAAACTGTTTTTT. This chain uses TRBV19 with TRBJ1-4; D is ambiguous. Trimming shortened V by 3 bases and J by 5 bases, and 13 bases separated the two germline ends. Germline lookup yields CDR1 LNHDA and CDR2 SQIVND (reference sequence). The CDR3 length is 15 residues.

The V call is TRBV7-9, the J call TRBJ2-4; 13 nucleotides match TRBD2. The CDR3 is 15 residues long. V lost 2 bases and J lost 5; bases outside the gene matches: 0. Germline loops: CDR1 SEHNR, CDR2 FQNEAQ (reference sequence). The CDR3, as DNA: TGTGCCAGCAGCTTAACTAGCGGGAGGGAAAACATTCAGTACTTC. Its protein product is CASSLTSGRENIQYF.

This clone was recorded at least ten times. The chain joins TRBV30 to TRBJ1-1; D is perhaps TRBD1 (5 bases). Germline V gene data show CDR1 as GTSNPN and CDR2 as SVGIG (reference sequence). The V end was cut by 3 bases, the J end by 6 bases, with 11 bases between. CDR3 length: 12 amino acids. CDR3 coding DNA: TGTGCCTGGAGCGGAGGAGGGGCTGAAGCTTTCTTT. This codes for CAWSGGGAEAFF.

Note on this clone: A read error is possible here, since a much larger clone lies one base away. V is TRBV14 and J is TRBJ2-7; TRBD1 matches at 7 bases. Per the germline V gene, CDR1 is SGHDN and CDR2 is FVKESK. The CDR3 spans 13 residues. The V and J ends lost 4 bases and 0 bases, in that order; junction bases with no gene match: 0. The CDR3 DNA reads as TGTGCCAGCAGCCGGGACAGCTCCTACGAGCAGTACTTC. This codes for CASSRDSSYEQYF.